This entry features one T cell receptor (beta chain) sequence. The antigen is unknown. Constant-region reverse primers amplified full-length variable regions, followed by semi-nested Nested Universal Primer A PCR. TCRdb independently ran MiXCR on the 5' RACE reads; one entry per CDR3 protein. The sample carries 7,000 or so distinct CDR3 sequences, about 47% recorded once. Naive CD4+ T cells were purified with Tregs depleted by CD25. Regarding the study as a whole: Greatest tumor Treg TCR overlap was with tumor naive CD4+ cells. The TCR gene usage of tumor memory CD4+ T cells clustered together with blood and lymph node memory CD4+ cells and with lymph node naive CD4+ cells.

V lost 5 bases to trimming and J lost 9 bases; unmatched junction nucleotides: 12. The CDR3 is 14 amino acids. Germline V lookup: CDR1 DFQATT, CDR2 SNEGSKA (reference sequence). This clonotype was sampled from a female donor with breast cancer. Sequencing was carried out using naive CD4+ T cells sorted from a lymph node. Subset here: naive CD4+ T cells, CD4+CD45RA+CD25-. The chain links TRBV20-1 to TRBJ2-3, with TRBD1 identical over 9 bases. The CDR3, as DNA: TGCAGTGCTGGCCGACAGGGGGTAGCGGACACGCAGTATTTT. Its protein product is CSAGRQGVADTQYF.